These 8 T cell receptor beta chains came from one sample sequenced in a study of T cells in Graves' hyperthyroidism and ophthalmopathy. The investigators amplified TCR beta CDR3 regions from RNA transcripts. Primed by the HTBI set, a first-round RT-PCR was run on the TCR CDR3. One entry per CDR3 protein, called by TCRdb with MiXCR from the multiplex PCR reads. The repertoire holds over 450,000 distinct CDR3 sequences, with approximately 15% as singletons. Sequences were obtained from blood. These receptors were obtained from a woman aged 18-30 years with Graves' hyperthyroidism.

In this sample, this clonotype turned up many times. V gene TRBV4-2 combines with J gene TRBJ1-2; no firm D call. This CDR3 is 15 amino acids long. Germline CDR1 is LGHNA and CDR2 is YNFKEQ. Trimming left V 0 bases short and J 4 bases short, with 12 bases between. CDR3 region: CASSQDRRTAYGYTF. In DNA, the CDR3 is TGTGCCAGCAGCCAAGATCGCCGGACTGCCTATGGCTACACCTTC.

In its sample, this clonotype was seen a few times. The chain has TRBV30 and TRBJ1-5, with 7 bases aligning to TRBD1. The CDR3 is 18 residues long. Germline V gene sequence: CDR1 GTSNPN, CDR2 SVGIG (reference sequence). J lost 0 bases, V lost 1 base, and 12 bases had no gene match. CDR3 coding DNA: TGTGCCTGGAGTGGGGAGACAGGGAACTCTAATAGCAATCAGCCCCAGCATTTT. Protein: CAWSGETGNSNSNQPQHF.

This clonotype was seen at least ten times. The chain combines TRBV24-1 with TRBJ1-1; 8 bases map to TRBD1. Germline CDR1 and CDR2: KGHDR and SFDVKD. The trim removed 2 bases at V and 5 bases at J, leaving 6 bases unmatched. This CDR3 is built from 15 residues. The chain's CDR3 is CATSDSDRGETEAFF. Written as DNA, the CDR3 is TGTGCCACCAGTGATTCTGACAGGGGAGAGACTGAAGCTTTCTTT.

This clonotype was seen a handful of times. The CDR3 sequence is CASSEANRGDTQYF. The CDR3 DNA is TGTGCCAGCAGTGAAGCAAACAGGGGAGATACGCAGTATTTT. The rearrangement links TRBV2 to TRBJ2-3; 7 nucleotides align to TRBD1. J gave up 5 bases and V 0 bases, and 2 bases lay outside the gene matches. This CDR3 comprises 14 residues. CDR1 SNHLY and CDR2 FYNNEI come from the germline V gene.

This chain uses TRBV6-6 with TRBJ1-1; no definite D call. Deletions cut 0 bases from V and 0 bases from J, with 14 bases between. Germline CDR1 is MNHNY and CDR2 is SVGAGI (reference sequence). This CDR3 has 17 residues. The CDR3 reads CASSYSLARKMNTEAFF. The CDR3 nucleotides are TGTGCCAGCAGTTACTCCCTCGCAAGAAAAATGAACACTGAAGCTTTCTTT.

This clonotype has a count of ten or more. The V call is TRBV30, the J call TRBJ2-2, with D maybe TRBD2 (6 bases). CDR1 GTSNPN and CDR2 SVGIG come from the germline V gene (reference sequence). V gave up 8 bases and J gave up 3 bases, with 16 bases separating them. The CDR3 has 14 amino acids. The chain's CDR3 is CARQTSLDTGELFF. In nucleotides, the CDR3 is TGTGCCCGACAGACTAGTTTGGACACCGGGGAGCTGTTTTTT.

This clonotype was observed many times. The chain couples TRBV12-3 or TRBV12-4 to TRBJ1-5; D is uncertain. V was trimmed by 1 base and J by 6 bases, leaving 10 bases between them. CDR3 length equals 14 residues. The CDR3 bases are TGTGCCAGCAGTTTAGAAGTTATGGGTCAGCCCCAGCATTTT. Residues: CASSLEVMGQPQHF.

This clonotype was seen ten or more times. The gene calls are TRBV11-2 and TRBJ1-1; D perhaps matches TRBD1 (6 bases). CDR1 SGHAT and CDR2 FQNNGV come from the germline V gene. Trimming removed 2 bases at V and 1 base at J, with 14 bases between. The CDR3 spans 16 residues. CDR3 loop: CASSLPTGPTNTEAFF. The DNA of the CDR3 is TGTGCCAGCAGCTTACCTACAGGGCCAACGAACACTGAAGCTTTCTTT.